These 13 T cell receptor beta chains share one sample of origin, sequenced in a study of blood T cells in healthy people across ages. It was with a sample-barcoded 5' primer and a J-beta primer mix that a second PCR of about 6 to 11 cycles was run. TCRdb processed the 5' RACE reads anew with MiXCR; each CDR3 protein has one entry. The sample lists approximately 800,000 distinct CDR3 sequences, around 68% occurring once. Sequencing was carried out using blood. All receptors derive from a man under 40 in good health.

On this clonotype itself: At one end the junction does not follow the germline gene, possibly because of a read error. This rearrangement joins TRBV5-1 to TRBJ1-2; D perhaps matches TRBD1 (6 bases). Germline V gene sequence: CDR1 SGHRS, CDR2 YFSETQ. This CDR3 spans 14 amino acids. The CDR3 is CASSLGDTNCGYTF. The CDR3 coding sequence is TGCGCCAGCAGCTTAGGGGACACCAACTGTGGCTACACCTTC.

In regard to this clonotype: This may be a read error, as it is one base from a much larger clone. This rearrangement joins TRBV5-1 to TRBJ2-1; maybe TRBD2 (7 bases). CDR1 and CDR2 from the germline V gene are SGHRS and YFSETQ. The CDR3 is 15 amino acids. Trimming took 0 bases from V and 12 from J, leaving 19 bases between them. In DNA, the CDR3 is TGCGCCAGCAGCTTGGTGGGGGGGCCCGAGGATGGGCAGTTCTTC. It specifies CASSLVGGPEDGQFF.

This clonotype showed up just a few times. V usage is TRBV6-2 or TRBV6-3 and J usage is TRBJ2-3, with a tentative D call TRBD2 (5 bases). Trimming shortened V by 2 bases and J by 0 bases, and 9 bases separated the two germline ends. The CDR3 contains 15 residues. The V gene's germline CDR1 is MNHEY and CDR2 SVGEGT. This CDR3 reads CASSYGESSTDTQYF. The DNA for the CDR3 is TGTGCCAGCAGTTACGGGGAGTCTAGCACAGATACGCAGTATTTT.

The chain couples TRBV9 to TRBJ2-1; D is perhaps TRBD2 (5 bases). The DNA end is a closer match to TRBJ2-7, so the J assignment may be wrong. The length of the CDR3 is 16 residues. Looked up from germline, CDR1 is SGDLS and CDR2 is YYNGEE. The CDR3 bases are TGTGCCAGCAGCGGAATACCGGGATACTCCTACAATGAGCAGTACTTC. This translates into CASSGIPGYSYNEQYF.

The CDR3 region is CASSETDRGGYEQYF. In nucleotides, the CDR3 is TGTGCCAGCAGTGAAACGGACAGGGGAGGCTACGAGCAGTACTTC. The chain is built from TRBV27 and TRBJ2-4, with 9 bases aligning to TRBD1. The end of the DNA aligns better with TRBJ2-7, so the J call may be wrong. Per the germline V gene, CDR1 is MNHEY and CDR2 is SMNVEV (reference sequence). This CDR3 has 15 amino acids.

The V and J genes are TRBV30 and TRBJ2-1; 12 nucleotides align to TRBD2. Germline lookup yields CDR1 GTSNPN and CDR2 SVGIG (reference sequence). V was pared by 5 bases and J by 7 bases, with 9 bases of the junction left unmatched. This CDR3 contains 15 residues. In nucleotides, the CDR3 is TGTGCCTGGTGGACCGGACTAGCGGGGCTAAATGAGCAGTTCTTC. Its translation is CAWWTGLAGLNEQFF.

The chain joins TRBV9 to TRBJ1-3; D unclear. This CDR3 is built from 16 residues. V dropped 3 bases and J dropped 1 base, with 14 bases sitting between them. The germline V gene encodes CDR1 SGDLS and CDR2 YYNGEE. CDR3 amino acids: CASSEAPTTSGNTIYF. DNA of the CDR3: TGTGCCAGCAGCGAGGCCCCCACGACGTCTGGAAACACCATATATTTT.

This chain links TRBV27 with TRBJ2-3, with D unresolved. Germline lookup yields CDR1 MNHEY and CDR2 SMNVEV (reference sequence). The length of the CDR3 is 14 residues. V gave up 7 bases and J gave up 2 bases, with 13 bases separating them. The CDR3 nucleotides are TGTGCCAGCAACAAACGAGCGAACACAGATACGCAGTATTTT. Its protein product is CASNKRANTDTQYF.

CDR3 in amino acids: CASSQDPSGGVRETQYF. CDR3 DNA: TGCGCCAGCAGCCAAGACCCTAGCGGGGGGGTTCGGGAGACCCAGTACTTC. V is TRBV4-1 and J is TRBJ2-5; 12 bases match TRBD2. In germline, CDR1 is MGHRA, CDR2 YSYEKL. This CDR3 region has 17 residues. Trimming removed 0 bases from V and 5 bases from J; junction bases left unmatched: 7.

This rearrangement joins TRBV6-2 or TRBV6-3 to TRBJ2-7, with TRBD1 matching over 9 bases. With V trimmed by 7 bases and J by 5 bases, 6 bases remained unmatched. There are 13 residues in the CDR3. Germline V gene data show CDR1 as MNHEY and CDR2 as SVGEGT. CDR3 sequence (DNA): TGTGCCAGCAATGGACAGGGGTTCGACGAGCAGTACTTC. Its translation: CASNGQGFDEQYF.

There are a few counts of this clonotype. The rearrangement links TRBV7-2 to TRBJ2-5, with TRBD2 identical over 7 bases. J was trimmed by 3 bases and V by 5 bases; bases with no gene match: 6. The length of the CDR3 is 14 residues. Per the germline V gene, CDR1 is SGHTA and CDR2 is FQGNSA. The CDR3 DNA reads as TGTGCCAGCAGCCGTGGGGGGGGTAAAGAGACCCAGTACTTC. It translates to CASSRGGGKETQYF.

J is TRBJ1-6 and V is TRBV5-4, with D perhaps matching TRBD1 (5 bases). Per germline, CDR1 SGHNT and CDR2 YYREEE (reference sequence). Deletions cut 5 bases from V and 7 bases from J, with 10 bases between. There are 13 residues in the CDR3. Written as DNA, the CDR3 is TGTGCCAGCAGACAGGACGGAAATTCACCCCTCCACTTT. Its translation: CASRQDGNSPLHF.

The chain recombines TRBV7-8 with TRBJ2-1; a weak D match, TRBD2 (5 bases). Trimming took off 6 bases at V and 4 bases at J, with 13 bases between the two ends. The germline V gene has CDR1 SGHVS and CDR2 FQNEAQ. The CDR3 is made up of 14 amino acids. The CDR3 spells CASSVPAAYNEQFF. CDR3 coding DNA: TGTGCCAGCAGTGTACCAGCGGCATACAATGAGCAGTTCTTC. Supplemented by reference TRBV7-8 and TRBJ2-1, the full variable domain reads GAGVSQSPRYKVAKRGQDVALRCDPISGHVSLFWYQQALGQGPEFLTYFQNEAQLDKSGLPSDRFFAERPEGSVSTLKIQRTQQEDSAVYLCASSVPAAYNEQFFGPGTRLTVL.